What follows are 9 T cell receptor beta chains derived from one specimen sequenced in a study of CD8 T cells in ankylosing spondylitis. Via MiXCR, TCRdb re-called the 5' RACE reads, giving one row per CDR3 protein. The repertoire consists of just under 350,000 distinct CDR3 sequences, with under 15% occurring once and the leading ten covering around 1%. Source material: blood, either unsorted or a sorted T cell fraction (not recorded which). The receptors derive from a male donor with ankylosing spondylitis or in good health (not recorded which).

The V gene is TRBV5-6, the J gene TRBJ2-1; TRBD1 matches 7 bases. Germline V lookup: CDR1 SGHDT, CDR2 YYEEEE. The CDR3 length is 15 residues. V lost 4 bases to trimming and J lost 5 bases; unmatched junction nucleotides: 9. CDR3 residues: CASSHPQGPHNEQFF. The CDR3 region has the DNA TGTGCCAGCAGCCACCCACAGGGGCCCCACAATGAGCAGTTCTTC.

This chain uses TRBV7-2 with TRBJ1-5; maybe TRBD1 (6 bases). Germline CDR1 reads SGHTA; CDR2 reads FQGNSA. The CDR3 extends over 15 amino acids. Trimming pared 2 bases from V and 4 bases from J, leaving 12 bases between. This CDR3 is CASSLQGTVNQPQHF. The CDR3 DNA reads as TGTGCCAGCAGCTTACAGGGGACCGTTAATCAGCCCCAGCATTTT.

The chain is built from TRBV20-1 and TRBJ2-7; D is perhaps TRBD2 (6 bases). Per the germline V gene, CDR1 is DFQATT and CDR2 is SNEGSKA (reference sequence). The CDR3 contains 14 residues. V was pared by 6 bases and J by 5 bases, with 20 bases between. The CDR3 loop reads CSAGAGGRGNEQYF. As DNA, the CDR3 is TGCAGTGCGGGTGCCGGGGGACGGGGGAACGAGCAGTACTTC.

This clonotype has more than one count but fewer than ten. The V call is TRBV10-3, the J call TRBJ2-3, with 9 bases matching TRBD2. The germline V gene encodes CDR1 ENHRY and CDR2 SYGVKD. Trimming took 7 bases from V and 6 from J; bases not matched to a gene: 5. The CDR3 is made up of 13 amino acids. CDR3 amino acids: CAIKASGIDTQYF. CDR3 nucleotide sequence: TGTGCCATCAAGGCTAGCGGGATTGATACGCAGTATTTT.

This sequence joins TRBV18 and TRBJ1-5, with D maybe TRBD1 (6 bases). V was shortened by 6 bases and J by 9 bases, with 15 bases between the two germline ends. In germline, CDR1 is KGHSH, CDR2 LQKENI. The CDR3 contains 13 residues. CDR3 sequence (DNA): TGTGCCAGCTCGTCCGACAGGTTCAGGCCCCAGCATTTT. The encoded protein is CASSSDRFRPQHF.

This chain links TRBV28 with TRBJ2-5, with 8 bases fitting TRBD1. The CDR3 has 15 residues. V lost 3 bases and J lost 2; bases outside the gene matches: 5. Germline CDR1 and CDR2: MDHEN and SYDVKM. CDR3 sequence (DNA): TGTGCCAGCAGTTTCCGGACAGGGAGACAAGAGACCCAGTACTTC. Residues: CASSFRTGRQETQYF.

The chain is built from TRBV3-1 and TRBJ2-1; D call uncertain. Germline CDR1 is LGHDT and CDR2 is YNNKEL (reference sequence). The CDR3 has 13 residues. Trimming took off 0 bases at V and 12 bases at J, with 12 bases between the two ends. The CDR3 coding sequence is TGTGCCAGCAGCCAAGATAGAAGAGCCTTGCAGTTCTTC. Translation: CASSQDRRALQFF.

The chain couples TRBV3-1 to TRBJ1-1; D is undetermined. The CDR3 covers 13 residues. CDR1 is LGHDT and CDR2 is YNNKEL in the germline V gene (reference sequence). V was trimmed by 4 bases and J by 8 bases, leaving 14 bases between them. The CDR3 loop reads CASSPSPGLEAFF. CDR3 DNA sequence: TGTGCCAGCAGCCCCTCTCCGGGGTTGGAAGCTTTCTTT.

This clonotype was counted many times. The rearrangement uses TRBV29-1 and TRBJ1-1; D remains unclear. This CDR3 comprises 11 residues. From germline, CDR1 is SQVTM and CDR2 ANQGSEA. V was pared by 5 bases and J by 3 bases, with 7 bases between. The CDR3 DNA reads as TGCAGCGTTTACGGGTACACTGAAGCTTTCTTT. Amino acid sequence: CSVYGYTEAFF.